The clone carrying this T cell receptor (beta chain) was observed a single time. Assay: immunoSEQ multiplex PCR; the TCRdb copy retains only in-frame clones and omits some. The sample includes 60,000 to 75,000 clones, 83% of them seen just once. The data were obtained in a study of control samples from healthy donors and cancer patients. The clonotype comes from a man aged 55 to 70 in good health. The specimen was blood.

CDR3 in amino acids: CASSYSGTSYEQYF. Here the CDR3 DNA reads TGTGCCAGCAGCTACTCAGGGACCTCCTACGAGCAGTACTTC. The chain recombines TRBV7-2 with TRBJ2-7, with D perhaps assigned TRBD1 or TRBD2 (5 bases each). Deletions cut 4 bases from V and 0 bases from J, with 10 bases between. The germline gives CDR1 SGHTA, CDR2 FQGNSA. The CDR3 has 14 residues.